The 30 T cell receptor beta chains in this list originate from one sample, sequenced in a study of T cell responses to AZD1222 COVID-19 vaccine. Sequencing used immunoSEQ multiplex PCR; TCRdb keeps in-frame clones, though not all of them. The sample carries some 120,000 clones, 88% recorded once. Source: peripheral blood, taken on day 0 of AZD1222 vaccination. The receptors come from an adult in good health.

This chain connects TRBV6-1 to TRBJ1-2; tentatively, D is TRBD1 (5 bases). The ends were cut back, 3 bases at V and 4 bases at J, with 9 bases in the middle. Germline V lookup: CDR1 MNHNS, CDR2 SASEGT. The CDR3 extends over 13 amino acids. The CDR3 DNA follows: TGTGCCAGCAGTGATGGCAGGGCCTATGGCTACACCTTC. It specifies CASSDGRAYGYTF.

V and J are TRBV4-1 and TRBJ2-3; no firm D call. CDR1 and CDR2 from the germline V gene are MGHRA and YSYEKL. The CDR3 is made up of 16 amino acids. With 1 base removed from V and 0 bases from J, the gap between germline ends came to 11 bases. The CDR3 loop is CASSQANLVSTDTQYF. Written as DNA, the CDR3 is TGCGCCAGCAGCCAAGCTAATTTGGTGAGCACAGATACGCAGTATTTT.

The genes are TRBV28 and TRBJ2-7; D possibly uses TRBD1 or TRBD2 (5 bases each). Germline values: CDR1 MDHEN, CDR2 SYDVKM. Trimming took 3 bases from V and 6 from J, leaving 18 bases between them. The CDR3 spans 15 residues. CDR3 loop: CASSLPGHSISEQYF. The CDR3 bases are TGTGCCAGCAGTTTGCCGGGGCATTCAATTAGCGAGCAGTACTTC. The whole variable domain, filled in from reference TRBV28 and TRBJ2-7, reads DVKVTQSSRYLVKRTGEKVFLECVQDMDHENMFWYRQDPGLGLRLIYFSYDVKMKEKGDIPEGYSVSREKKERFSLILESASTNQTSMYLCASSLPGHSISEQYFGPGTRLTVT.

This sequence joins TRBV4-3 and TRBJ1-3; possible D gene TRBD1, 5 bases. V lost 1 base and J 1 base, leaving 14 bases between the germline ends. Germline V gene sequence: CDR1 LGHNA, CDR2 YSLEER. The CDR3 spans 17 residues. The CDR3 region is CASSQAAQGPSGNTIYF. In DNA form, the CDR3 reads TGCGCCAGCAGCCAAGCGGCCCAGGGCCCATCTGGAAACACCATATATTTT.

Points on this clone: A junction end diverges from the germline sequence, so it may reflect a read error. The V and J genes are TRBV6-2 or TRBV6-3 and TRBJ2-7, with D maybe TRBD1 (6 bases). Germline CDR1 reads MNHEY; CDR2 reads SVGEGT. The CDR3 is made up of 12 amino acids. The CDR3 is CATSGQSYEQYF. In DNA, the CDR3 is TGTGCCACCAGTGGACAGTCCTACGAGCAGTACTTC.

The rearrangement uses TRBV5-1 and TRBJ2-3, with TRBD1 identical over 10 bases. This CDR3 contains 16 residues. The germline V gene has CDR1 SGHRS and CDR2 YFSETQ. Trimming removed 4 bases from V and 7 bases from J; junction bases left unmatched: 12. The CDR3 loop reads CASSTTPGQGKYTQYF. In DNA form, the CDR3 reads TGCGCCAGCAGCACCACCCCGGGACAGGGGAAATATACGCAGTATTTT.

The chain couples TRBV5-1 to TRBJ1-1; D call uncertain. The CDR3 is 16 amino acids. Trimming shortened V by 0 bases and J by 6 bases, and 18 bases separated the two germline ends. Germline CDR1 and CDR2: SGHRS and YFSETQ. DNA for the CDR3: TGCGCCAGCAGCTTGGATGGCAGCCGAGCCTACTCTGAAGCTTTCTTT. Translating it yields CASSLDGSRAYSEAFF.

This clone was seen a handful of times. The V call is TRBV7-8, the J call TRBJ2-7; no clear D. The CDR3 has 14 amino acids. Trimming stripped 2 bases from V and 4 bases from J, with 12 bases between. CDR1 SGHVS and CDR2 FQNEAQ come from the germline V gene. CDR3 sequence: CASSLMAELYEQYF. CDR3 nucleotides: TGTGCCAGCAGCTTAATGGCAGAGCTTTACGAGCAGTACTTC.

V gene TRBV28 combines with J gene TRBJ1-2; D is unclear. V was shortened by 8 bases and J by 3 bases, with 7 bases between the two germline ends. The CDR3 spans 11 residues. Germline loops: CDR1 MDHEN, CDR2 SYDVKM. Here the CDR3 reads CASGDHYGYTF. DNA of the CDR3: TGTGCCAGCGGGGATCACTATGGCTACACCTTC.

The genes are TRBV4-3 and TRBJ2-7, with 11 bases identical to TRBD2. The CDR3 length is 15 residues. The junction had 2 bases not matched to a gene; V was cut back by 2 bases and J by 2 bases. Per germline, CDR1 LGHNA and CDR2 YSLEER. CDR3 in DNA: TGCGCCAGCAGCCAAATAGCGGGGGGGCCCTACGAGCAGTACTTC. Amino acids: CASSQIAGGPYEQYF.

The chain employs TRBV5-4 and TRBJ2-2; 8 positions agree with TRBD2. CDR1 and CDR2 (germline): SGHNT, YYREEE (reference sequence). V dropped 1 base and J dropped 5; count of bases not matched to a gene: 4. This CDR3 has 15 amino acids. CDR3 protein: CASSLTGGLTGELFF. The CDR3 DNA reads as TGTGCCAGCAGCTTGACGGGGGGGCTGACCGGGGAGCTGTTTTTT.

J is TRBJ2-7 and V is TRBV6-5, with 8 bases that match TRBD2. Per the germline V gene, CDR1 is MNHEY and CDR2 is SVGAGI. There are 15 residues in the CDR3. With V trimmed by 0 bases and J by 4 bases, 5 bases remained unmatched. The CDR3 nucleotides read TGTGCCAGCAGTTACTCCCTAGCGGGCCAATACGAGCAGTACTTC. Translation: CASSYSLAGQYEQYF.

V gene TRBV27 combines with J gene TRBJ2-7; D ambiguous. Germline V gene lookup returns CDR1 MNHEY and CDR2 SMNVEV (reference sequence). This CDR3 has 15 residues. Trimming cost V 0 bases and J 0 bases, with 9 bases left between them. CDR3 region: CASSLSLRGSYEQYF. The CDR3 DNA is TGTGCCAGCAGTTTATCTCTAAGAGGCTCCTACGAGCAGTACTTC.

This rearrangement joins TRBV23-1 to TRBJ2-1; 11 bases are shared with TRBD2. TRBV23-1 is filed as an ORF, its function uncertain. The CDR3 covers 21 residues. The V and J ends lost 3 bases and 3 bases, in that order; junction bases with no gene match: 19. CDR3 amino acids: CASSHPEGPSGRPAFYNEQFF. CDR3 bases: TGCGCCAGCAGTCACCCCGAGGGCCCTAGCGGGAGGCCCGCGTTCTACAATGAGCAGTTCTTC.

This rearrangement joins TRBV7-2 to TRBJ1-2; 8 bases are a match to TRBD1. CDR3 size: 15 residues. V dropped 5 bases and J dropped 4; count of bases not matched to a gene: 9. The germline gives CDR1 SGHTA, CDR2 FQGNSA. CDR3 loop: CASSASGTGLYGYTF. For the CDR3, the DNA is TGTGCCAGCAGCGCCTCCGGGACAGGTCTCTATGGCTACACCTTC.

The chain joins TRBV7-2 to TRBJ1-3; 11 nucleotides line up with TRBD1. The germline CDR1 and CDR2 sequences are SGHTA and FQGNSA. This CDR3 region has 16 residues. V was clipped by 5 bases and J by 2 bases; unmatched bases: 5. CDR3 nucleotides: TGTGCCAGCAGCCCACCGGGACAGGGGGCTGGAAACACCATATATTTT. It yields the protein CASSPPGQGAGNTIYF.

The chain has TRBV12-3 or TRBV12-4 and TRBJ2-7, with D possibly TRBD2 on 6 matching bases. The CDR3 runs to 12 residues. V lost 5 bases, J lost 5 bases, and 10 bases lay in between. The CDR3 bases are TGTGCCAGCAGTGGGACTGCGAACGAGCAGTACTTC. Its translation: CASSGTANEQYF.

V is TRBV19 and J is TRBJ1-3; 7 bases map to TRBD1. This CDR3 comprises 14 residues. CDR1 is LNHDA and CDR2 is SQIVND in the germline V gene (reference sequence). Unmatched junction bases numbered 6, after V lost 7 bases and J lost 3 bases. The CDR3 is CASTQQGIGNTIYF. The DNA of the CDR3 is TGTGCCAGTACCCAACAGGGGATTGGAAACACCATATATTTT.

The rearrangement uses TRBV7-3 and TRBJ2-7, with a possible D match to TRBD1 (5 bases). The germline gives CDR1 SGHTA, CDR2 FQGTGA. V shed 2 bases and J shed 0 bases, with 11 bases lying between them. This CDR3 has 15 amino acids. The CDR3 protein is CASSLAVGPSYEQYF. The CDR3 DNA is TGTGCCAGCAGCTTAGCCGTGGGGCCCTCCTACGAGCAGTACTTC.

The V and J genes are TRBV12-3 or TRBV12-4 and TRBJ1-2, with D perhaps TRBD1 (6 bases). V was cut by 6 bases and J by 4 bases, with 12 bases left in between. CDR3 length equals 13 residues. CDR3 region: CASSLTGSYGYTF. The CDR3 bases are TGTGCCAGCAGCCTCACAGGGTCCTATGGCTACACCTTC.

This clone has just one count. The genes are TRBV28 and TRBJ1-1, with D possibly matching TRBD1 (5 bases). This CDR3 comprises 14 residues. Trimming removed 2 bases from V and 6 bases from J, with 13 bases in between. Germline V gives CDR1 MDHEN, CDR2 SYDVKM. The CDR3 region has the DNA TGTGCCAGCAGTTTAACGGAGGGGAGATCTGAAGCTTTCTTT. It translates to CASSLTEGRSEAFF.

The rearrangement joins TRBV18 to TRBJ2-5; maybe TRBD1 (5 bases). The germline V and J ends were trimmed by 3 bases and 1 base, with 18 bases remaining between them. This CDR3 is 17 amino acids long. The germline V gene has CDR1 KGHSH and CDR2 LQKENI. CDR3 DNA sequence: TGTGCCAGCTCACCGAGTGGTGGGCGAAGGGGCCAAGAGACCCAGTACTTC. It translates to CASSPSGGRRGQETQYF.

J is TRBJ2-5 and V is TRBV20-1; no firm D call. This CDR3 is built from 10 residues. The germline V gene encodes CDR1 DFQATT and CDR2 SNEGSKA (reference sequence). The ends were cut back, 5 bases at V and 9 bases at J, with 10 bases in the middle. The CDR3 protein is CSADTRAQYF. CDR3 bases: TGCAGTGCTGATACCCGGGCCCAGTACTTC.

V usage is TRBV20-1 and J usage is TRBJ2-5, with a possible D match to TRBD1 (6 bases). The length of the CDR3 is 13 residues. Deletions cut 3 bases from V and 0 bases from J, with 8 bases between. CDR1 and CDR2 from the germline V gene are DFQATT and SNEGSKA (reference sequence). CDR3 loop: CSASRGYQETQYF. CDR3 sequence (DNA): TGCAGTGCTAGTAGGGGGTACCAAGAGACCCAGTACTTC.

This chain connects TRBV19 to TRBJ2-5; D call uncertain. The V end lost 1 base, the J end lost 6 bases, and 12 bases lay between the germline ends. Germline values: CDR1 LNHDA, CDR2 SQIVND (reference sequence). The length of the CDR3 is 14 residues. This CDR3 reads CASSIGPGGKTQYF. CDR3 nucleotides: TGTGCCAGTAGTATAGGCCCAGGTGGAAAGACCCAGTACTTC. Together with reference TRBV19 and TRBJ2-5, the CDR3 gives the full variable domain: DGGITQSPKYLFRKEGQNVTLSCEQNLNHDAMYWYRQDPGQGLRLIYYSQIVNDFQKGDIAEGYSVSREKKESFPLTVTSAQKNPTAFYLCASSIGPGGKTQYFGPGTRLLVL.

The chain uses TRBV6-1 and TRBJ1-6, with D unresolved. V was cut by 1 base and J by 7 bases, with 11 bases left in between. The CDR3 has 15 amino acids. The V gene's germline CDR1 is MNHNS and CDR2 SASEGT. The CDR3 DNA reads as TGTGCCAGCAGTGAAGGGGCGTTAGGGAATTCACCCCTCCACTTT. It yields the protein CASSEGALGNSPLHF.

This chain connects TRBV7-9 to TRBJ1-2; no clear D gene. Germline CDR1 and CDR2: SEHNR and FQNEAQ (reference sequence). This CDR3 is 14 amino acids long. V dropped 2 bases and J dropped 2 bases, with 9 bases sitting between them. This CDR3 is CASSLLTGNYGYTF. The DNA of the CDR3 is TGTGCCAGCAGCTTATTAACGGGGAACTATGGCTACACCTTC.

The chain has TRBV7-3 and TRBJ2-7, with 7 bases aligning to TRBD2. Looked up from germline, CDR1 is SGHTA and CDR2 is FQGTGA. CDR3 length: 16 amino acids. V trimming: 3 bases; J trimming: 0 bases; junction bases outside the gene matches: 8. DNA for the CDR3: TGTGCCAGCAGCTTCCCACAGGAGCGGGACTCCTACGAGCAGTACTTC. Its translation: CASSFPQERDSYEQYF.

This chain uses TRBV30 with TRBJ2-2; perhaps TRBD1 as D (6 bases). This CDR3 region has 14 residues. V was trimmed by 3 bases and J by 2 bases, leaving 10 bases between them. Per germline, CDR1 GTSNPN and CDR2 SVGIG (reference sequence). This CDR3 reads CAWRQGSNTGELFF. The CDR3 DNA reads TGTGCCTGGAGACAGGGAAGCAACACCGGGGAGCTGTTTTTT.

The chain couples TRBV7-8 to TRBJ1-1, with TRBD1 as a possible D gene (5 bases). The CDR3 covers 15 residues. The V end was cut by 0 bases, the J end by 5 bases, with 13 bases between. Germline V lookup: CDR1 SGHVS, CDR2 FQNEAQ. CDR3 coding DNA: TGTGCCAGCAGCTTAGCGCCTGGGGGTCGGACTGAAGCTTTCTTT. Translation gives CASSLAPGGRTEAFF.